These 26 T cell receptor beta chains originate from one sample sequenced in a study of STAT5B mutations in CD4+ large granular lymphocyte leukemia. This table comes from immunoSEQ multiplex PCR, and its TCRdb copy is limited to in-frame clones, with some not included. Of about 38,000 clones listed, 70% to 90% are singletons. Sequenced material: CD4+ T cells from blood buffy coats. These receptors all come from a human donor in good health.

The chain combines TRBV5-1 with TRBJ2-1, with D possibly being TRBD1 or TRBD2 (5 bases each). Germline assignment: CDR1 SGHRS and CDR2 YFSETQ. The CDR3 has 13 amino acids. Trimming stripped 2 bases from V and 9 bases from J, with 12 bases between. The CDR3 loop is CASSFGTRFEQFF. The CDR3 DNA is TGCGCCAGCAGCTTTGGGACCAGATTTGAGCAGTTCTTC.

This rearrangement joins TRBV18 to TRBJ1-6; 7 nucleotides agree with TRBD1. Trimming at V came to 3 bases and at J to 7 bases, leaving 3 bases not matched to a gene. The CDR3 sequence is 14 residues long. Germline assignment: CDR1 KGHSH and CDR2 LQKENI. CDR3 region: CASSPGTENSPLHF. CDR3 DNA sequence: TGTGCCAGCTCACCCGGGACAGAGAATTCACCCCTCCACTTT. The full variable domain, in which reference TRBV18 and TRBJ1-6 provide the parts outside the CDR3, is NAGVMQNPRHLVRRRGQEARLRCSPMKGHSHVYWYRQLPEEGLKFMVYLQKENIIDESGMPKERFSAEFPKEGPSILRIQQVVRGDSAAYFCASSPGTENSPLHFGNGTRLTVT.

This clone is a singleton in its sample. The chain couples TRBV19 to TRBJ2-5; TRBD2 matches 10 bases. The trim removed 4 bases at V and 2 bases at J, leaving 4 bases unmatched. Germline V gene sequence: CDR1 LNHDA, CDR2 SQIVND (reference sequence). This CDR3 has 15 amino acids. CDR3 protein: CASSTAGGHQETQYF. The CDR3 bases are TGTGCCAGTAGTACAGCGGGAGGGCATCAAGAGACCCAGTACTTC.

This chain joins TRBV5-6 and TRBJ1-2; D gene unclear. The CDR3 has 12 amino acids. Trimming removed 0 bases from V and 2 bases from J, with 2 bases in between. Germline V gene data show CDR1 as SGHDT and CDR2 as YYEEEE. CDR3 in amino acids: CASSLANYGYTF. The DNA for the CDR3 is TGTGCCAGCAGCTTGGCGAACTATGGCTACACCTTC.

The CDR3, as DNA: TGTGCCAGCAGTTCTGCCATCTTGCCCTACGAGCAGTACTTC. It encodes CASSSAILPYEQYF. The chain uses TRBV27 and TRBJ2-7, with D unresolved. Germline V gene sequence: CDR1 MNHEY, CDR2 SMNVEV (reference sequence). This CDR3 contains 14 residues. V lost 4 bases and J lost 2, with 12 bases in between.

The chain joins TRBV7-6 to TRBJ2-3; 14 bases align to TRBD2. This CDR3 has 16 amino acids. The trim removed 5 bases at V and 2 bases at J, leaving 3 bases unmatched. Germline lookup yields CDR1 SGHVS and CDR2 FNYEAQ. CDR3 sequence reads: CASSVTSGRATDTQYF. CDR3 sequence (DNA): TGTGCCAGCAGCGTGACTAGCGGGAGGGCCACAGATACGCAGTATTTT.

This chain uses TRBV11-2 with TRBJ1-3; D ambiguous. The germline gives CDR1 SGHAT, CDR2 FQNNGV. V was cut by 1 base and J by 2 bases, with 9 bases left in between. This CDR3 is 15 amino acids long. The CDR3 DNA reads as TGTGCCAGCAGCTTAGCAAGGGCGGCTGGAAACACCATATATTTT. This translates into CASSLARAAGNTIYF. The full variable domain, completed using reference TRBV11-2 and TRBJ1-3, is EAGVAQSPRYKIIEKRQSVAFWCNPISGHATLYWYQQILGQGPKLLIQFQNNGVVDDSQLPKDRFSAERLKGVDSTLKIQPAKLEDSAVYLCASSLARAAGNTIYFGEGSWLTVV.

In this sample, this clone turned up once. CDR3 residues: CASSPDGYEQYF. CDR3 coding DNA: TGTGCCAGCAGCCCCGACGGCTACGAGCAGTACTTC. J is TRBJ2-7 and V is TRBV7-3, with D uncertain. Trimming took 5 bases from V and 3 from J, leaving 8 bases between them. The CDR3 consists of 12 residues. Germline CDR1 is SGHTA and CDR2 is FQGTGA.

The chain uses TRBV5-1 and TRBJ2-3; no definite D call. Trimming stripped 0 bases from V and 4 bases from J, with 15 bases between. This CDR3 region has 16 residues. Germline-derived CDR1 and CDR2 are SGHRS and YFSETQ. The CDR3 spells CASSLGSGRVSDTQYF. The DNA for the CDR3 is TGCGCCAGCAGCTTGGGGTCTGGACGGGTCTCAGATACGCAGTATTTT.

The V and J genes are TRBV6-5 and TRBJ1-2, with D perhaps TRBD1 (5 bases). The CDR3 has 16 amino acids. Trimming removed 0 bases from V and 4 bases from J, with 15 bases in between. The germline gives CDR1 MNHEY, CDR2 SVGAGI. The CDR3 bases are TGTGCCAGCAGTTACTCGGCAGGGCCTTACCCCTATGGCTACACCTTC. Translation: CASSYSAGPYPYGYTF.

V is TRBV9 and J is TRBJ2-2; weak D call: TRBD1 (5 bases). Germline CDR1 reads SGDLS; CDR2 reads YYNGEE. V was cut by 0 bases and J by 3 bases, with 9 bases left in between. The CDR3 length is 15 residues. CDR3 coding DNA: TGTGCCAGCAGCGTAGTTCAGGGTGACACCGGGGAGCTGTTTTTT. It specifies CASSVVQGDTGELFF.

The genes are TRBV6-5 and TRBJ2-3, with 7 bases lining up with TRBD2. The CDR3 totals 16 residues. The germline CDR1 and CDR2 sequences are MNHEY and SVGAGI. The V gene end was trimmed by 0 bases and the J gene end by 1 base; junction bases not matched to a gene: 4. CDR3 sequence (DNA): TGTGCCAGCAGTTACTCAGGCGGGAGTGGCACAGATACGCAGTATTTT. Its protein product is CASSYSGGSGTDTQYF.

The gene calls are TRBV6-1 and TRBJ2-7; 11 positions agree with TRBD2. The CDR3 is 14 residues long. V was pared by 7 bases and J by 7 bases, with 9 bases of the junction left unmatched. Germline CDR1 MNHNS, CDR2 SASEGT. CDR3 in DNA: TGTGCCAGCATAGCGGGAGGGCCTTCACGAGAGCAGTACTTC. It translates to CASIAGGPSREQYF.

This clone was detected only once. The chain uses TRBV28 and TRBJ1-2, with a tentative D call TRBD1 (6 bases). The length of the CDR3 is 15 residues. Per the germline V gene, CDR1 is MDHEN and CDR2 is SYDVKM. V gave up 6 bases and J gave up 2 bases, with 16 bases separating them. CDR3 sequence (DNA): TGTGCCAGCAGAGAGGAGACAGGTGGGAACTATGGCTACACCTTC. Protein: CASREETGGNYGYTF.

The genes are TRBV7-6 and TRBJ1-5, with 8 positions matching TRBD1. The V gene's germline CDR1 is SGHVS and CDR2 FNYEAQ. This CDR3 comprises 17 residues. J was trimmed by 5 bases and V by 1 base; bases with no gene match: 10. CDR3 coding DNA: TGTGCCAGCAGCTTAGAGGTAGGTAACAGGGGGGATCAGCCCCAGCATTTT. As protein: CASSLEVGNRGDQPQHF.

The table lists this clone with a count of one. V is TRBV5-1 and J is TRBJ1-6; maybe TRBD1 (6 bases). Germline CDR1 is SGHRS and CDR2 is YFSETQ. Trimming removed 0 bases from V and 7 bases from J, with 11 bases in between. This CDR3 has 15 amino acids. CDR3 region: CASSLGGLGNSPLHF. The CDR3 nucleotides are TGCGCCAGCAGCTTGGGGGGGCTCGGAAATTCACCCCTCCACTTT.

For the CDR3, the DNA is TGTGCCACACGGGGGCCTGGTGAAAAACTGTTTTTT. It codes for CATRGPGEKLFF. V gene TRBV2 combines with J gene TRBJ1-4; D perhaps matches TRBD1 (6 bases). V was pared by 10 bases and J by 7 bases, with 13 bases between. This CDR3 is 12 amino acids long. Germline V lookup: CDR1 SNHLY, CDR2 FYNNEI.

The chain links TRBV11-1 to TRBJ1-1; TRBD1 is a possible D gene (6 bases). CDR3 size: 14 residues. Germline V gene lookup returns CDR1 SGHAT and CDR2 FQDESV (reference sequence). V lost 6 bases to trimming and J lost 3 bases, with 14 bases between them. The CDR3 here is CASSTGEGDTEAFF. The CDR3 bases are TGTGCCAGCAGTACGGGGGAGGGGGACACTGAAGCTTTCTTT.

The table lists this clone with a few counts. DNA of the CDR3: TGCGCCAGCAGCCAGGACAAGAGGGACGAGCAGTACTTC. The encoded protein is CASSQDKRDEQYF. The chain carries TRBV4-3 and TRBJ2-7, with D tentatively TRBD1 or TRBD2 (5 bases each). The germline CDR1 and CDR2 sequences are LGHNA and YSLEER. Trimming took off 3 bases at V and 5 bases at J, with 11 bases between the two ends. This CDR3 region has 13 residues.

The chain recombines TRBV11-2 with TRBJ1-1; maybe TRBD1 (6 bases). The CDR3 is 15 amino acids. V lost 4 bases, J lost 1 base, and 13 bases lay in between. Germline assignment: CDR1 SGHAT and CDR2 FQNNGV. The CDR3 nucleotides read TGTGCCAGCAGCTCCACCGACAGGAAGAACACTGAAGCTTTCTTT. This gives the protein CASSSTDRKNTEAFF.

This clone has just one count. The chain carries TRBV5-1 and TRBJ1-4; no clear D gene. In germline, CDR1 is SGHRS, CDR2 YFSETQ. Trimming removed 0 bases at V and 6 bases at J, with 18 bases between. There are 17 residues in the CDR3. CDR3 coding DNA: TGCGCCAGCAGCTTGGGGCTCGACTCTGAGGGCTATGAAAAACTGTTTTTT. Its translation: CASSLGLDSEGYEKLFF.

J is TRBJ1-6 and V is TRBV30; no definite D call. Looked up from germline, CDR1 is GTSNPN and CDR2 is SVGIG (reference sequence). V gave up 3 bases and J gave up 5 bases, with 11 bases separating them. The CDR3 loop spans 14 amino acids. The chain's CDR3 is CAWRTWADNSPLHF. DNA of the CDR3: TGTGCCTGGAGGACTTGGGCAGATAATTCACCCCTCCACTTT.

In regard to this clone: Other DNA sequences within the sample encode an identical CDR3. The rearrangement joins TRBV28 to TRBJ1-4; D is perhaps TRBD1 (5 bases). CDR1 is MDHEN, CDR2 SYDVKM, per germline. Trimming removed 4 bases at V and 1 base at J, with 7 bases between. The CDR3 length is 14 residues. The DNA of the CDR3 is TGTGCCAGCAGTTCCCAGGGAACTAATGAAAAACTGTTTTTT. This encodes CASSSQGTNEKLFF.

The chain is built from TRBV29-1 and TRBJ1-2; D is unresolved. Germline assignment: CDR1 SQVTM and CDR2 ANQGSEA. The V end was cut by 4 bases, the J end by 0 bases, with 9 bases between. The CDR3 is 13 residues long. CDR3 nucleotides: TGCAGCGTTGCCCGCTCCGCTAACTATGGCTACACCTTC. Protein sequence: CSVARSANYGYTF.

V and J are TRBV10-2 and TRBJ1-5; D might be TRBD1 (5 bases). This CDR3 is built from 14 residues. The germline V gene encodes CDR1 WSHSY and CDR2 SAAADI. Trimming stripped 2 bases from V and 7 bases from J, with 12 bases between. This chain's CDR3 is CASSEPGMGQPQHF. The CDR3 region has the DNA TGCGCCAGCAGTGAGCCAGGGATGGGGCAGCCCCAGCATTTT.

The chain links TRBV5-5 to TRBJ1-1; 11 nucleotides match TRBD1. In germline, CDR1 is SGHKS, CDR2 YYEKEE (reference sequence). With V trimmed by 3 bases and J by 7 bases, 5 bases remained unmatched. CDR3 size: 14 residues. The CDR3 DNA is TGTGCCAGCAGCTCTACCGGGACAGGGGGTGAAGCTTTCTTT. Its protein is CASSSTGTGGEAFF.